The entry below gives a single T cell receptor beta chain sequence along with its context. Its antigen is still unknown. The sample comes from a study of T cell responses to AZD1222 COVID-19 vaccine. Study-wide findings and caveats: Donors skewed white British and female; clonal diversity was possibly underestimated. Only a handful of people who got AZD1222 tested seropositive at baseline.

This CDR3 has 16 amino acids. Clones were read by immunoSEQ multiplex PCR, and TCRdb kept only the in-frame ones, dropping some. This table holds about 180,000 clones, approximately 92% found once. This TCR was recovered from an adult who received the MenACWY meningococcal vaccine as a control. This chain uses TRBV21-1 with TRBJ1-5; the table's D call, TRBD1, was not checked against the DNA. TRBV21-1 is termed a pseudogene. The starting material was peripheral blood, obtained 28 days after the second dose of the MenACWY control vaccine. The CDR3 DNA follows: TGTGCCAGCAGCCCTCGGGGACAGGGGGCCAATCAGCCCCAGCATTTT. This translates into CASSPRGQGANQPQHF.